This T cell receptor (beta chain) originates from a study of T cells in Graves' hyperthyroidism and ophthalmopathy. This clonotype was counted a few times. This CDR3 region has 14 residues. CDR1 MGHRA and CDR2 YSYEKL come from the germline V gene. V was trimmed by 0 bases and J by 1 base, leaving 6 bases between them. From RNA transcripts, TCR beta CDR3 regions were amplified. The HTBI primer set was used in a first-round RT-PCR of the TCR CDR3. TCRdb re-derived calls from the multiplex PCR reads in MiXCR, one entry per CDR3 protein. The sample holds 130,000 or so distinct CDR3 sequences; approximately 20% are singletons and the top ten take about 67%.

This receptor was taken from a woman between 45 and 60 years old with Graves' hyperthyroidism that later progressed to Graves' ophthalmopathy. Sequencing was performed on blood. The chain employs TRBV4-1 and TRBJ1-1, with no clear D. The CDR3 DNA reads as TGCGCCAGCAGCCAAGAGTTCGGGAACACTGAAGCTTTCTTT. Its translation: CASSQEFGNTEAFF.